The clone carrying this T cell receptor (beta chain) was counted once. Germline CDR1 is MGHRA and CDR2 is YSYEKL. Trimming cost V 4 bases and J 14 bases; bases outside gene matches: 15. The CDR3 consists of 14 residues. This entry comes from a study of blood T cell repertoires in COVID-19. About the research overall: Collection of acute and convalescent COVID-19 samples took place in the United States, Italy and Spain. From T cells, B-cell-depleted T cells, or PBMCs came the material, which was cDNA or gDNA.

How the authors handled the data: It was from reference gene primer amplification that nucleated cell counts were estimated. Assay used: immunoSEQ multiplex PCR; TCRdb lists only in-frame clones, some missing. Clonal size and the V and J genes are those of that table, whereas D and trimming came from the DNA. The table lists around 100,000 clones, 89% of them singletons. The sequencing sample was made of peripheral blood. The genes are TRBV4-1 and TRBJ1-2, with 8 bases identical to TRBD1. This TCR was recovered from a woman in her fifties or sixties with acute or convalescent COVID-19. The CDR3 nucleotides read TGCGCCAGCAGCCTATTAGGACAGGGAAAGGGAAGAACCTTC. Amino acids: CASSLLGQGKGRTF.